What follows are 32 T cell receptor beta chains derived from one specimen sequenced in a study of shared T cell receptors in the human thymus. Some clones are missing from TCRdb's copy, which holds only in-frame ones; the method was immunoSEQ multiplex PCR. Of 600,000 or so clones in the sample, more than 70% were seen once. This sample was shared with a second study, whose subject was human thymus T cells.

Source material: thymocytes. The receptor set was obtained from a boy under three years old with a congenital heart defect.

The V call is TRBV14, the J call TRBJ2-3; a weak D match, TRBD2 (6 bases). Trimming shortened V by 2 bases and J by 6 bases, and 15 bases separated the two germline ends. The germline CDR1 and CDR2 sequences are SGHDN and FVKESK. The CDR3 loop spans 15 amino acids. The CDR3 loop reads CASSQNRDWRDTQYF. In nucleotides, the CDR3 is TGTGCCAGCAGCCAAAACCGGGACTGGAGGGATACGCAGTATTTT.

The chain joins TRBV7-8 to TRBJ2-1, with 10 positions matching TRBD2. The germline V gene encodes CDR1 SGHVS and CDR2 FQNEAQ. This CDR3 spans 15 amino acids. V dropped 0 bases and J dropped 8; count of bases not matched to a gene: 4. The CDR3 bases are TGTGCCAGCAGCTTAGCTTTGCTAGCGGGAGATGAGCAGTTCTTC. It is translated as CASSLALLAGDEQFF. Filled out from reference TRBV7-8 and TRBJ2-1, the complete variable domain reads GAGVSQSPRYKVAKRGQDVALRCDPISGHVSLFWYQQALGQGPEFLTYFQNEAQLDKSGLPSDRFFAERPEGSVSTLKIQRTQQEDSAVYLCASSLALLAGDEQFFGPGTRLTVL.

Only a few counts were recorded for this clone. The chain is built from TRBV18 and TRBJ2-3, with 7 bases aligning to TRBD1. Germline V gene sequence: CDR1 KGHSH, CDR2 LQKENI. This CDR3 contains 15 residues. With V trimmed by 5 bases and J by 0 bases, 5 bases remained unmatched. Here the CDR3 reads CASSTRDSSTDTQYF. DNA for the CDR3: TGTGCCAGCTCAACCCGGGACAGTAGCACAGATACGCAGTATTTT.

Notes on this clone: The same CDR3 also results from other DNA sequences found in this sample. The rearrangement links TRBV7-2 to TRBJ2-1; 10 bases are shared with TRBD2. The CDR3 has 16 amino acids. J was trimmed by 2 bases and V by 3 bases; bases with no gene match: 4. Germline V gene data show CDR1 as SGHTA and CDR2 as FQGNSA. The CDR3 loop is CASSLPGTSAYNEQFF. As DNA, the CDR3 is TGTGCCAGCAGCTTGCCTGGGACTAGCGCCTACAATGAGCAGTTCTTC.

This clone was seen just once. V gene TRBV6-6 combines with J gene TRBJ2-3; a possible D gene is TRBD2 (6 bases). Germline V gene lookup returns CDR1 MNHNY and CDR2 SVGAGI (reference sequence). V was cut by 4 bases and J by 1 base, with 15 bases left in between. The length of the CDR3 is 16 residues. The CDR3 coding sequence is TGTGCCAGCAGTTGGCTTAGCGGAGGGGGCACAGATACGCAGTATTTT. This translates into CASSWLSGGGTDTQYF.

The chain recombines TRBV5-5 with TRBJ1-5, with D perhaps TRBD1 (6 bases). Germline CDR1 is SGHKS and CDR2 is YYEKEE (reference sequence). This CDR3 spans 18 amino acids. V was shortened by 0 bases and J by 2 bases, with 18 bases between the two germline ends. The CDR3 loop reads CASSLGLGSGGGNQPQHF. The CDR3 region has the DNA TGTGCCAGCAGCTTGGGACTAGGGTCGGGGGGCGGCAATCAGCCCCAGCATTTT.

V usage is TRBV5-4 and J usage is TRBJ1-2, with D perhaps matching TRBD1 (5 bases). The CDR3 is made up of 14 amino acids. V lost 1 base, J lost 7 bases, and 14 bases lay in between. Germline loops: CDR1 SGHNT, CDR2 YYREEE (reference sequence). The CDR3 region is CASSLLIGQAGYTF. DNA for the CDR3: TGTGCCAGCAGCTTGTTGATAGGACAAGCTGGCTACACCTTC.

The chain couples TRBV4-1 to TRBJ1-1, with TRBD1 identical over 7 bases. J gave up 0 bases and V 0 bases, and 13 bases lay outside the gene matches. Germline V CDR1 and CDR2: MGHRA, YSYEKL. The CDR3 loop spans 19 amino acids. The CDR3 bases are TGCGCCAGCAGCCAAGAGGCGCGGGACAGTAGGGAGATGAACACTGAAGCTTTCTTT. Translating gives CASSQEARDSREMNTEAFF.

The CDR3 DNA is TGCGCCAGCAGCCAAGAACTAGCGGGAGGGCCGATTGACACCGGGGAGCTGTTTTTT. Translated, it gives CASSQELAGGPIDTGELFF. V is TRBV4-3 and J is TRBJ2-2, with 13 bases identical to TRBD2. J gave up 3 bases and V 0 bases, and 7 bases lay outside the gene matches. Germline CDR1 reads LGHNA; CDR2 reads YSLEER. The CDR3 is made up of 19 amino acids.

V gene TRBV6-4 combines with J gene TRBJ2-7; 7 bases agree with TRBD1. The CDR3 spans 14 residues. J gave up 3 bases and V 0 bases, and 2 bases lay outside the gene matches. The germline CDR1 and CDR2 sequences are MRHNA and SNTAGT. For the CDR3, the DNA is TGTGCCAGCAGTGACTCGAACAGGGGCTACGAGCAGTACTTC. Translating it yields CASSDSNRGYEQYF.

This chain joins TRBV4-3 and TRBJ2-3, with D possibly TRBD1 on 6 matching bases. The V end lost 0 bases, the J end lost 4 bases, and 20 bases lay between the germline ends. Germline lookup yields CDR1 LGHNA and CDR2 YSLEER. This CDR3 is 18 amino acids long. CDR3 bases: TGCGCCAGCAGCCAAGAACCCGACAGGTCCAAGAACGCAGATACGCAGTATTTT. Its translation is CASSQEPDRSKNADTQYF.

The chain combines TRBV5-1 with TRBJ2-5, with D tentatively TRBD2 (5 bases). Germline V gene lookup returns CDR1 SGHRS and CDR2 YFSETQ. The CDR3 length is 14 residues. Trimming removed 0 bases from V and 4 bases from J, with 10 bases in between. DNA for the CDR3: TGCGCCAGCAGCTTGGACGCTAGCTCAGAGACCCAGTACTTC. Its protein product is CASSLDASSETQYF.

Only one count was recorded for this clone. This chain links TRBV13 with TRBJ1-1; TRBD1 agrees at 9 bases. V was clipped by 4 bases and J by 1 base; unmatched bases: 4. CDR1 is PRHDT, CDR2 FYEKMQ, per germline (reference sequence). CDR3 size: 15 residues. Here the CDR3 DNA reads TGTGCCAGCAGCTACCGGGACAGGGAGAACACTGAAGCTTTCTTT. It yields the protein CASSYRDRENTEAFF.

This clone was counted between two and nine times. The CDR3, as DNA: TGTGCCAGCAGCCAGGGGGGAAAAGGGATGAACACTGAAGCTTTCTTT. Its translation is CASSQGGKGMNTEAFF. This chain connects TRBV14 to TRBJ1-1, with D perhaps matching TRBD1 (5 bases). CDR1 and CDR2 (germline): SGHDN, FVKESK. Between the trimmed V and J ends, which lost 3 bases and 0 bases, there was a span of 14 bases. The CDR3 is 16 residues long.

The table lists this clone with a few counts. V gene TRBV7-2 combines with J gene TRBJ1-1; TRBD1 aligns across 7 bases. V shed 5 bases, J shed 4 bases, and the junction held 10 bases outside the gene matches. Per germline, CDR1 SGHTA and CDR2 FQGNSA. This CDR3 spans 15 amino acids. CDR3 protein: CASSPQPGGATEAFF. The CDR3 coding sequence is TGTGCCAGCAGCCCCCAGCCAGGGGGTGCCACTGAAGCTTTCTTT.

V is TRBV28 and J is TRBJ2-1; 7 bases agree with TRBD2. CDR1 and CDR2 (germline): MDHEN, SYDVKM. The CDR3 is made up of 14 amino acids. V was pared by 4 bases and J by 3 bases, with 3 bases of the junction left unmatched. The CDR3 DNA follows: TGTGCCAGCAGTTACGAGCGGGGCTACAATGAGCAGTTCTTC. Translation: CASSYERGYNEQFF.

This clone appeared once. The chain is built from TRBV14 and TRBJ2-4; TRBD2 agrees at 7 bases. The CDR3 sequence is 15 residues long. The V gene end was trimmed by 6 bases and the J gene end by 0 bases; junction bases not matched to a gene: 5. The V gene's germline CDR1 is SGHDN and CDR2 FVKESK. Here the CDR3 reads CASRKSGKAKNIQYF. The CDR3 nucleotides read TGTGCCAGCAGGAAGAGCGGGAAAGCCAAAAACATTCAGTACTTC.

The chain joins TRBV5-1 to TRBJ2-1, with 7 bases matching TRBD1. Germline CDR1 reads SGHRS; CDR2 reads YFSETQ. The CDR3 consists of 15 residues. Trimming at V came to 5 bases and at J to 4 bases, leaving 9 bases not matched to a gene. This chain's CDR3 is CASSYQGVPYNEQFF. CDR3 coding DNA: TGCGCCAGCAGTTATCAGGGGGTACCATACAATGAGCAGTTCTTC. The full variable domain, in which reference TRBV5-1 and TRBJ2-1 provide the parts outside the CDR3, is KAGVTQTPRYLIKTRGQQVTLSCSPISGHRSVSWYQQTPGQGLQFLFEYFSETQRNKGNFPGRFSGRQFSNSRSEMNVSTLELGDSALYLCASSYQGVPYNEQFFGPGTRLTVL.

The chain couples TRBV5-1 to TRBJ2-7, with TRBD1 identical over 7 bases. Looked up from germline, CDR1 is SGHRS and CDR2 is YFSETQ. The CDR3 is 14 amino acids. With 3 bases clipped from V and 3 bases from J, the junction kept 6 bases outside the gene matches. CDR3 sequence: CASSSGQVIYEQYF. The CDR3 DNA is TGCGCCAGCAGCTCAGGACAGGTTATCTACGAGCAGTACTTC.

V is TRBV7-2 and J is TRBJ2-5; maybe TRBD1 (5 bases). The germline CDR1 and CDR2 sequences are SGHTA and FQGNSA. V dropped 0 bases and J dropped 3 bases, with 20 bases sitting between them. The length of the CDR3 is 18 residues. For the CDR3, the DNA is TGTGCCAGCAGCTTAGCTGTGGTTCAGGGTCGGCATAAAGAGACCCAGTACTTC. It yields the protein CASSLAVVQGRHKETQYF.

The chain joins TRBV21-1 to TRBJ1-5; the table gives TRBD1 as D, unverified against the DNA. TRBV21-1 is given as a pseudogene. This CDR3 contains 17 residues. The DNA of the CDR3 is TGTGCCAGCAGCACGGACAGGGGGCTCCACGGCGGGGAGCCCCAGCATTTT. The encoded protein is CASSTDRGLHGGEPQHF.

The V gene is TRBV14, the J gene TRBJ2-7, with D possibly being TRBD1 (5 bases). The V end was cut by 4 bases, the J end by 2 bases, with 12 bases between. Looked up from germline, CDR1 is SGHDN and CDR2 is FVKESK. The CDR3 has 14 residues. The CDR3 here is CASSRMDKAYEQYF. In DNA, the CDR3 is TGTGCCAGCAGCCGGATGGACAAGGCCTACGAGCAGTACTTC.

This sequence joins TRBV18 and TRBJ2-7; 7 bases are a match to TRBD2. V gave up 3 bases and J gave up 5 bases; unmatched junction bases: 13. Looked up from germline, CDR1 is KGHSH and CDR2 is LQKENI. The CDR3 length is 16 residues. This chain's CDR3 is CASSPEEAGRSHEQYF. CDR3 DNA: TGTGCCAGCTCACCTGAAGAAGCGGGAAGGTCTCACGAGCAGTACTTC.

The genes are TRBV4-3 and TRBJ2-7, with 9 bases matching TRBD1. Germline CDR1 LGHNA, CDR2 YSLEER. V shed 2 bases, J shed 7 bases, and the junction held 12 bases outside the gene matches. The CDR3 length is 16 residues. The CDR3 DNA reads as TGCGCCAGCAGCCAAATGCCGGGACAGGGCACGTGGGAGCAGTACTTC. Translating it yields CASSQMPGQGTWEQYF.

The DNA for the CDR3 is TGTGCCAGTAGCCCGGGTGTTAGCTGGTACGAGCAGTACTTC. Protein product: CASSPGVSWYEQYF. This chain joins TRBV19 and TRBJ2-7; no definite D call. The CDR3 runs 14 residues. V gave up 6 bases and J gave up 4 bases, with 16 bases separating them. Per the germline V gene, CDR1 is LNHDA and CDR2 is SQIVND (reference sequence). Full variable domain (remainder filled in from reference TRBV19 and TRBJ2-7): DGGITQSPKYLFRKEGQNVTLSCEQNLNHDAMYWYRQDPGQGLRLIYYSQIVNDFQKGDIAEGYSVSREKKESFPLTVTSAQKNPTAFYLCASSPGVSWYEQYFGPGTRLTVT.

The chain is built from TRBV28 and TRBJ2-3; maybe TRBD2 (6 bases). The CDR3 spans 17 residues. The ends were cut back, 5 bases at V and 10 bases at J, with 28 bases in the middle. Germline CDR1 reads MDHEN; CDR2 reads SYDVKM. CDR3 DNA sequence: TGTGCCAGCAGTCCCGAGCTAAGTCCGGGGGACGACGTGGCGCAGTATTTT. Translation: CASSPELSPGDDVAQYF.

This chain uses TRBV2 with TRBJ2-1; 12 positions match TRBD2. CDR3 length equals 17 residues. The V gene end was trimmed by 5 bases and the J gene end by 6 bases; junction bases not matched to a gene: 11. Germline-derived CDR1 and CDR2 are SNHLY and FYNNEI. The CDR3 loop reads CASSKRASGGGINEQFF. DNA for the CDR3: TGTGCCAGCAGTAAGCGGGCTAGCGGGGGGGGAATCAATGAGCAGTTCTTC.

The sample holds a few counts of this clone. V is TRBV5-4 and J is TRBJ1-1, with D perhaps TRBD1 (5 bases). The germline gives CDR1 SGHNT, CDR2 YYREEE (reference sequence). CDR3 size: 15 residues. V shed 4 bases and J shed 0 bases, with 13 bases lying between them. In DNA, the CDR3 is TGTGCCAGCAGCCCCGGTCGGGGGATGAACACTGAAGCTTTCTTT. Protein: CASSPGRGMNTEAFF.

This clone showed up just a few times. The rearrangement uses TRBV10-3 and TRBJ2-2, with TRBD2 matching over 15 bases. Germline CDR1 and CDR2: ENHRY and SYGVKD. This CDR3 contains 20 residues. J gave up 0 bases and V 2 bases, and 7 bases lay outside the gene matches. CDR3 DNA sequence: TGTGCCATCAGTGAGACAGGGACTAGCGGGAGGCACGCGAACACCGGGGAGCTGTTTTTT. This codes for CAISETGTSGRHANTGELFF.

The chain is built from TRBV29-1 and TRBJ1-5, with 9 nucleotides matching TRBD1. Germline CDR1 is SQVTM and CDR2 is ANQGSEA. V lost 8 bases to trimming and J lost 4 bases; unmatched junction nucleotides: 12. The CDR3 length is 15 residues. The CDR3 protein is CSSSRDRAPNQPQHF. In DNA form, the CDR3 reads TGCAGCTCAAGTAGGGACAGGGCCCCTAATCAGCCCCAGCATTTT.

V gene TRBV4-3 combines with J gene TRBJ2-3; 10 bases align to TRBD2. This CDR3 has 19 residues. The germline gives CDR1 LGHNA, CDR2 YSLEER. V dropped 0 bases and J dropped 0; count of bases not matched to a gene: 9. The CDR3 DNA follows: TGCGCCAGCAGCCAAGATCCTCGGACTAGCGGAAAGAGCACAGATACGCAGTATTTT. Its translation: CASSQDPRTSGKSTDTQYF.

This CDR3 is CASSQLGGASYEQYF. The CDR3 DNA sequence: TGTGCCAGCAGCCAACTAGGGGGGGCCTCCTACGAGCAGTACTTC. The chain recombines TRBV28 with TRBJ2-7, with a weak D call TRBD2 (7 bases). Trimming cost V 6 bases and J 0 bases, with 15 bases left between them. This CDR3 spans 15 amino acids. The V gene's germline CDR1 is MDHEN and CDR2 SYDVKM.